A selection of T cell receptor beta chains follows, all from one sample in a study of T cell responses to AZD1222 COVID-19 vaccine. The table came from immunoSEQ multiplex PCR; TCRdb's copy has only in-frame clones and leaves some out. This sample has about 130,000 clones, with approximately 91% found just once. Sequences were derived from peripheral blood, sampled 28 days after the second AZD1222 dose. Source of these receptors: an adult who received the AZD1222 COVID-19 vaccine. Each CDR3 is given with its conserved first and last residue. Each record gives: clone size, D gene, V gene, CDR3 length, J gene, CDR3 DNA, CDR3 protein. D genes are given only for firm matches. Clone size appears in some rows only: once, few, many, or a class for an expanded clone.

size: .
D: TRBD1
V: TRBV6-5
length: 14
J: TRBJ1-2
DNA: TGTGCCAGCAGTTACCGGGACAGAGACTATGGCTACACCTTC
CDR3: CASSYRDRDYGYTF

size: .
D: .
V: TRBV3-1/TRBV3-2
length: 15
J: TRBJ2-3
DNA: TGTGCCAGCAGCCAAGACAGGGACTTCGCGGATACGCAGTATTTT
CDR3: CASSQDRDFADTQYF

size: .
D: .
V: TRBV5-1
length: 12
J: TRBJ1-4
DNA: TGCGCCAGCAGCTTCGAGAATGAAAAACTGTTTTTT
CDR3: CASSFENEKLFF

size: .
D: TRBD1
V: TRBV28
length: 15
J: TRBJ2-5
DNA: TGTGCCAGCCGGAAACGGGCAGGGGGCTGGGAGACCCAGTACTTC
CDR3: CASRKRAGGWETQYF

size: .
D: TRBD1
V: TRBV19
length: 16
J: TRBJ1-2
DNA: TGTGCCAGTAGTCCAAGGGGGCCAACAGGGGACTATGGCTACACCTTC
CDR3: CASSPRGPTGDYGYTF

size: .
D: TRBD2
V: TRBV2
length: 14
J: TRBJ2-3
DNA: TGTGCCAGCAGTGTAGGGAGGGGCACAGATACGCAGTATTTT
CDR3: CASSVGRGTDTQYF

size: .
D: .
V: TRBV3-1/TRBV3-2
length: 12
J: TRBJ2-7
DNA: TGTGCCAGCAGCCAAGTCCCCTACGAGCAGTACTTC
CDR3: CASSQVPYEQYF

size: .
D: TRBD1
V: TRBV2
length: 14
J: TRBJ1-2
DNA: TGTGCCAGCAGTGTAGGGACAGCCAACTATGGCTACACCTTC
CDR3: CASSVGTANYGYTF

size: .
D: .
V: TRBV21-1
length: 18
J: TRBJ2-7
DNA: TGTGCCAGCAGCAAATTCCGTATACGCGGGAGGCGGACCCACGAGCAGTACTTC
CDR3: CASSKFRIRGRRTHEQYF

size: .
D: TRBD1
V: TRBV18
length: 14
J: TRBJ1-3
DNA: TGTGCCAGCTCACAAGGGACAGTTGGAAACACCATATATTTT
CDR3: CASSQGTVGNTIYF

size: .
D: .
V: TRBV6-5
length: 13
J: TRBJ2-5
DNA: TGTGCCAGCAGTTGGAGTTACCAAGAGACCCAGTACTTC
CDR3: CASSWSYQETQYF

size: .
D: .
V: TRBV7-9
length: 13
J: TRBJ1-5
DNA: TGTGCCAGCAGCTTAGGGGGGGGTCAGCCCCAGCATTTT
CDR3: CASSLGGGQPQHF

size: few
D: TRBD2
V: TRBV9
length: 15
J: TRBJ2-3
DNA: TGTGCCAGCAGCGTGCTGACTAGCGGGATGGATACGCAGTATTTT
CDR3: CASSVLTSGMDTQYF

size: .
D: .
V: TRBV13
length: 15
J: TRBJ1-4
DNA: TGTGCCAGCAGCCACACAGGGAAAGCTAATGAAAAACTGTTTTTT
CDR3: CASSHTGKANEKLFF

size: .
D: TRBD1
V: TRBV6-5
length: 15
J: TRBJ2-1
DNA: TGTGCCAGCAGGCCGGGACAGGGCTCCTACAATGAGCAGTTCTTC
CDR3: CASRPGQGSYNEQFF

size: .
D: TRBD2
V: TRBV18
length: 15
J: TRBJ2-3
DNA: TGTGCCAGCTCACCATCGACGGGAGGGGCAGATACGCAGTATTTT
CDR3: CASSPSTGGADTQYF

size: .
D: TRBD1
V: TRBV27
length: 13
J: TRBJ1-4
DNA: TGTGCCAGCAGGGGACAGACTAATGAAAAACTGTTTTTT
CDR3: CASRGQTNEKLFF

size: .
D: .
V: TRBV5-1
length: 15
J: TRBJ2-5
DNA: TGCGCCAGCAGCTTGGGGCGGACGGTGGGGGAGACCCAGTACTTC
CDR3: CASSLGRTVGETQYF

size: .
D: .
V: TRBV7-8
length: 13
J: TRBJ1-1
DNA: TGTGCCAGCAGCTTAGGTAGGCCGTCGGGAGCTTTCTTT
CDR3: CASSLGRPSGAFF

size: .
D: TRBD1
V: TRBV5-8
length: 12
J: TRBJ2-7
DNA: TGTGCCAGCAGGGACAGGGGCTACGAGCAGTACTTC
CDR3: CASRDRGYEQYF

size: .
D: .
V: TRBV12-3/TRBV12-4
length: 13
J: TRBJ2-7
DNA: TGTGCCAGCACTGGGGGGGGCGGGCACGAGCAGTACTTC
CDR3: CASTGGGGHEQYF

size: .
D: .
V: TRBV6-5
length: 15
J: TRBJ2-3
DNA: TGTGCCAGCAGGAGCCTCCAGGGGAGTAGTCATACGCAGTATTTT
CDR3: CASRSLQGSSHTQYF

size: .
D: TRBD1
V: TRBV19
length: 15
J: TRBJ2-3
DNA: TGTGCCAGTGAAGCCGGGACAGGGGGCACAGATACGCAGTATTTT
CDR3: CASEAGTGGTDTQYF

size: .
D: .
V: TRBV20-1
length: 10
J: TRBJ1-5
DNA: TGCAGTGTAGGGGCGCAGCCCCAGCATTTT
CDR3: CSVGAQPQHF

size: .
D: TRBD2
V: TRBV6-5
length: 15
J: TRBJ2-7
DNA: TGTGCCAGCAGAGATACCCGGACTAGACGATCCGAGCAGTACTTC
CDR3: CASRDTRTRRSEQYF

size: .
D: .
V: TRBV30
length: 15
J: TRBJ1-6
DNA: TGTGCCTGGAGTGTCGATCTGGACTATAATTCACCCCTCCACTTT
CDR3: CAWSVDLDYNSPLHF

size: once
D: .
V: TRBV19
length: 13
J: TRBJ1-2
DNA: TGTGCCAGTAGTGGATTCAGGGACGGTGGCTACACCTTC
CDR3: CASSGFRDGGYTF

size: .
D: .
V: TRBV7-9
length: 14
J: TRBJ1-2
DNA: TGTGCCAGCAGCTTAGTACAGTCACTAGGGGGCTACACCTTC
CDR3: CASSLVQSLGGYTF

size: .
D: .
V: TRBV3-1/TRBV3-2
length: 13
J: TRBJ1-5
DNA: TGTGCCAGCAGCCAAATGGGGAATCAGCCCCAGCATTTT
CDR3: CASSQMGNQPQHF

size: .
D: .
V: TRBV19
length: 15
J: TRBJ2-2
DNA: TGTGCCAGTAGTTTCAGACAGGGAGGATACGGGGAGCTGTTTTTT
CDR3: CASSFRQGGYGELFF

size: .
D: TRBD2
V: TRBV5-1
length: 16
J: TRBJ2-3
DNA: TGCGCCAGCAGCTTGGACTTTCTAGCGGGACAAGATACGCAGTATTTT
CDR3: CASSLDFLAGQDTQYF

size: .
D: .
V: TRBV6-6
length: 15
J: TRBJ1-1
DNA: TGTGCCAGCAGTTTAAGGGTCCTGGGGAACACTGAAGCTTTCTTT
CDR3: CASSLRVLGNTEAFF

size: once
D: .
V: TRBV10-3
length: 16
J: TRBJ2-2
DNA: TGTGCCATCAGGGGGGGGCCCTTTTCCAACACCGGGGAGCTGTTTTTT
CDR3: CAIRGGPFSNTGELFF

size: once
D: .
V: TRBV5-6
length: 15
J: TRBJ1-1
DNA: TGTGCCAGCAGCACCCCTAGGCAGGGAGACGCTGAAGCTTTCTTT
CDR3: CASSTPRQGDAEAFF

size: .
D: .
V: TRBV11-2
length: 13
J: TRBJ1-2
DNA: TGTGCCAGCAGCTTAGGGGGTCCCTATGGCTACACCTTC
CDR3: CASSLGGPYGYTF

size: .
D: .
V: TRBV5-1
length: 14
J: TRBJ2-5
DNA: TGCGCCAGCAGTGGCGGCGGGCAAGGAGAGACCCAGTACTTC
CDR3: CASSGGGQGETQYF

size: .
D: TRBD2
V: TRBV10-3
length: 13
J: TRBJ2-3
DNA: TGTGCCATCAGTGGGACTAGCGCAGATACGCAGTATTTT
CDR3: CAISGTSADTQYF

size: .
D: .
V: TRBV19
length: 13
J: TRBJ2-7
DNA: TGTGCCAGTAGTATCACAGGCTCCTACGAGCAGTACTTC
CDR3: CASSITGSYEQYF

size: .
D: .
V: TRBV5-1
length: 13
J: TRBJ1-4
DNA: TGCGCCAGCAGCTTGGTACCTAATGAAAAACTGTTTTTT
CDR3: CASSLVPNEKLFF

size: .
D: .
V: TRBV20-1
length: 11
J: TRBJ2-7
DNA: TGCAGTGCTTCCCTTTCCTACGAGCAGTACTTC
CDR3: CSASLSYEQYF

size: .
D: .
V: TRBV4-1
length: 15
J: TRBJ2-7
DNA: TGCGCCAGCAGCCAACAGCGGTTCAGCTCCTACGAGCAGTACTTC
CDR3: CASSQQRFSSYEQYF

size: .
D: .
V: TRBV28
length: 10
J: TRBJ2-1
DNA: TGTGCCAGCGCCGGAGGTGAGCAGTTCTTC
CDR3: CASAGGEQFF